This T cell receptor (beta chain) was found in a study of identical twins. A template switching step contributed a universal primer site, while unique molecular identifiers were present in the cDNA. Each CDR3 protein is one row after TCRdb ran MiXCR on the 5' RACE reads. In the table there are 220,000 or so distinct CDR3 sequences, approximately 7% of which are singletons. CDR3 length equals 10 residues. Trimming took off 6 bases at V and 4 bases at J, with 1 base between the two ends. Looked up from germline, CDR1 is KGHSH and CDR2 is LQKENI. Study outcomes and limitations: Fewer insertions were carried by abundant cord blood beta clonotypes, but none was seen in memory repertoires.

Donors uniformly comprised healthy Caucasians. Concerning this clonotype itself: What it recognizes is unknown.

This sample also appeared in a second study, on yellow fever vaccine responses in identical twins.

The sequence was obtained from a woman aged 18 to 35 in good health. The chain is built from TRBV18 and TRBJ1-3; D unclear. Specimen: memory (CD45RO+) T cells sorted from blood. The CDR3 nucleotides read TGTGCCAGCTCCGGAAACACCATATATTTT. It specifies CASSGNTIYF.